Listed here is a single TCR beta chain. This entry comes from a study of blood T cell repertoires in COVID-19. At the level of the study: Acute-phase and convalescent COVID-19 samples originated in the United States, Italy and Spain.

Everyone who took part was about 18 to 90 years old, and they came from about two dozen US areas. Cohort assignment relied on participant-reported clinical history. Germline lookup yields CDR1 SGHNT and CDR2 YYREEE (reference sequence). This CDR3 has 15 amino acids. The V segment lost 2 bases and the J segment 3 bases; nucleotides outside the gene matches: 5. Only in-frame clones appear in the TCRdb table, and some are missing; sequencing was by immunoSEQ multiplex PCR. The data hold about 220,000 clones, with 75% to 90% observed a single time. Sequencing used PBMCs or T cells enriched from blood (not recorded which). This clonotype originated in a woman between 18 and 30 years old in a cohort exposed to, infected with or recovered from COVID-19 (not recorded which). The chain carries TRBV5-4 and TRBJ1-1, with 9 bases matching TRBD1. In DNA form, the CDR3 reads TGTGCCAGCAGCTTACCTGGGACAGGGCACACTGAAGCTTTCTTT. This gives the protein CASSLPGTGHTEAFF. The variable domain in full, completed from reference TRBV5-4 and TRBJ1-1, reads ETGVTQSPTHLIKTRGQQVTLRCSSQSGHNTVSWYQQALGQGPQFIFQYYREEENGRGNFPPRFSGLQFPNYSSELNVNALELDDSALYLCASSLPGTGHTEAFFGQGTRLTVV.